This entry lists 5 T cell receptor beta chains sequenced from one sample in a study of metastatic and nonmetastatic thyroid tumors. MiXCR re-clonotyped the PCR reads for TCRdb. The repertoire holds roughly 24,000 clones, with 20% to 25% as singletons. Thyroid surgery was performed in patients who had received no treatment beforehand. Material: blood. The receptors derive from a male donor with papillary thyroid cancer or a benign thyroid nodule (not recorded which). Some clones in this sample may be carry-over from other donors' samples.

This clone was picked up many times. The identical CDR3 is also encoded by other nucleotide sequences in the sample. The chain recombines TRBV12-3 or TRBV12-4 with TRBJ1-5; possibly TRBD1 for D (6 bases). V shed 5 bases and J shed 2 bases, with 13 bases lying between them. The CDR3 extends over 15 amino acids. This CDR3 is CASSPHRDGNQPQHF. DNA for the CDR3: TGTGCCAGCAGTCCCCACAGGGACGGCAATCAGCCCCAGCATTTT.

The chain has TRBV7-8 and TRBJ2-7; TRBD2 matches 7 bases. V shed 5 bases, J shed 0 bases, and the junction held 13 bases outside the gene matches. This CDR3 has 17 residues. Germline values: CDR1 SGHVS, CDR2 FQNEAQ. CDR3: CASSRHGTIYCSYEQYF. The DNA for the CDR3 is TGTGCCAGCAGCCGACACGGGACTATTTACTGCTCCTACGAGCAGTACTTC. Complete variable domain (other parts from reference TRBV7-8 and TRBJ2-7): GAGVSQSPRYKVAKRGQDVALRCDPISGHVSLFWYQQALGQGPEFLTYFQNEAQLDKSGLPSDRFFAERPEGSVSTLKIQRTQQEDSAVYLCASSRHGTIYCSYEQYFGPGTRLTVT.

This clone was observed at least ten times. The rearrangement joins TRBV9 to TRBJ2-1; D might be TRBD2 (6 bases). The length of the CDR3 is 14 residues. The V end was cut by 5 bases, the J end by 6 bases, with 15 bases between. Germline lookup yields CDR1 SGDLS and CDR2 YYNGEE. The CDR3, as DNA: TGTGCCAGCAGAACCCGTGGACTACCCAATGAGCAGTTCTTC. This translates into CASRTRGLPNEQFF.

Many counts were recorded for this clone. V usage is TRBV2 and J usage is TRBJ2-5, with TRBD1 matching over 9 bases. This CDR3 is 12 amino acids long. Trimming took 8 bases from V and 6 from J; bases not matched to a gene: 4. Per germline, CDR1 SNHLY and CDR2 FYNNEI. The CDR3 here is CASDTGGKTQYF. The CDR3 coding sequence is TGTGCCAGCGACACAGGGGGCAAGACCCAGTACTTC.

The J gene is TRBJ2-5, the V gene TRBV9, with D possibly matching TRBD1 (6 bases). V gave up 4 bases and J gave up 4 bases, with 20 bases separating them. The CDR3 has 16 amino acids. Germline V lookup: CDR1 SGDLS, CDR2 YYNGEE. Here the CDR3 DNA reads TGTGCCAGCAGCCCCGGGGATGAGGGGGAACGAGAGACCCAGTACTTC. Amino acids: CASSPGDEGERETQYF.